This section outlines one T cell receptor beta chain sequence together with its context. Its matching antigen is unknown. 5'RACE template switching with UMIs generated TCR beta cDNA. TCRdb processed the 5' RACE reads again and assigns one entry to each CDR3 protein, with no DNA. The record lists 400,000 or so distinct CDR3 sequences, of which the ten most abundant hold around 10%. These data are taken from a study of T cells expressing NK-cell markers. Overall study results and limits: These clonotypes additionally ranked first within the CD3+CD56-NKG2C+ fraction of a handful of donors. Each of 6 or 7 donors carried dominant NKG2C+ clonotypes accounting for roughly 1.0-7.0% of CD8+ T cells. Questions lingered over whether expanded NKG2C+ T cell clones were HCMV-specific.

This CDR3 comprises 12 residues. The source material was blood T cells: a sorted CD56 or NKG2C T cell subset, CD4+ or CD8+ T cells, or bulk PBMC T cells (not recorded which). The V gene is TRBV12-3 or TRBV12-4, the J gene TRBJ2-3; lacking DNA, the TRBD1 call made by TCRdb goes unchecked. The receptor was derived from a woman between 45 and 65 years old in good health. CDR3: CASSPGSDTQYF.